This T cell receptor beta chain was identified in a study of T cells in Graves' hyperthyroidism and ophthalmopathy. In the study overall: At initial diagnosis, before any treatment had begun, peripheral blood was obtained. General study findings and limits: Ophthalmopathy was identified by the model a median about 6.8 months ahead of onset.

This clonotype was detected many times. Its specificity is unknown. Using RNA transcripts as the source, TCR beta CDR3 regions were amplified. A first-round RT-PCR of the TCR CDR3 used the HTBI primer set. Each CDR3 protein is one row after TCRdb ran MiXCR on the multiplex PCR reads. The sample holds around 360,000 distinct CDR3 sequences, roughly 15% seen once. Sequencing was done on a sample of blood. The TCR comes from a woman aged 55 to 70 with Graves' ophthalmopathy.

As DNA, the CDR3 is TGTGCCTGGAGTGGAGACGACAGTTTTCAGCCCCAGCATTTT. Encoded protein: CAWSGDDSFQPQHF. This chain joins TRBV30 and TRBJ1-5; D is perhaps TRBD1 (5 bases). The length of the CDR3 is 14 residues. Trimming shortened V by 1 base and J by 6 bases, and 13 bases separated the two germline ends. Germline CDR1 is GTSNPN and CDR2 is SVGIG (reference sequence).